This TCR beta chain was retrieved from a study of blood T cell repertoires in COVID-19. Study at large: Samples of COVID-19 (acute and convalescent) were obtained from the United States, Italy and Spain.

This clone came up once. CDR3 length: 14 amino acids. The V and J ends lost 4 bases and 4 bases respectively, with 12 bases between them. Germline CDR1 is SGHAT and CDR2 is FQNNGV. Original processing notes: Amplifying reference gene primers gave estimates of nucleated cell counts. TCRdb's copy holds only in-frame clones and misses some; the assay was immunoSEQ multiplex PCR. V, J and clone size are those of that table, while D and trimming were read from the DNA. The sample yields about 220,000 clones, about 91% seen once. Participants came from some 23 US areas, aged about 18 to 89 years. Participants' reported clinical history set cohort assignment.

V gene TRBV11-2 combines with J gene TRBJ2-3, with D perhaps matching TRBD2 (5 bases). The sequence was obtained from a woman aged 35 to 49 with acute COVID-19. Sequencing used PBMCs or T cells enriched from blood (not recorded which). The CDR3 DNA follows: TGTGCCAGCAGCTCGAGGGTGGGTCCAGATACGCAGTATTTT. This sequence encodes CASSSRVGPDTQYF.